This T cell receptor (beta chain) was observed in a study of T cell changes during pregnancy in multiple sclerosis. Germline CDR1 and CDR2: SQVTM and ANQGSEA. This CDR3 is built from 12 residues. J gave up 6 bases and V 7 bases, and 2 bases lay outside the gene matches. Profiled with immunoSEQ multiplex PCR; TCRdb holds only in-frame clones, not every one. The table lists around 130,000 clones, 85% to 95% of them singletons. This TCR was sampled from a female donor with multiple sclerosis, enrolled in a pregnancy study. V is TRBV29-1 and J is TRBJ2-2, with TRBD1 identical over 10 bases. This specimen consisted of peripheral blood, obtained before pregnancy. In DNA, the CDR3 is TGCAGCGGCGGGACAGGGGCCGGGGAGCTGTTTTTT. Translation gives CSGGTGAGELFF.